Included here is one TCR beta chain sequence, with context. TCRdb keeps only in-frame clones here, not all; method: immunoSEQ multiplex PCR. The table shows approximately 440,000 clones, with around 90% occurring only once. Germline V gene sequence: CDR1 MNHNS, CDR2 SASEGT. V lost 2 bases and J 0 bases, leaving 20 bases between the germline ends. This CDR3 has 19 amino acids. These data belong to a study of blood T cell repertoires in COVID-19. As for the study in general: The samples span acute and convalescent COVID-19 from the United States, Italy and Spain. PBMCs, B-cell-depleted T cells, or T cells provided the cDNA or gDNA that made up the material.

Participant age was roughly 18 to 95 years, and participants resided in about two dozen US areas. Sequencing input: PBMCs or T cells enriched from blood (not recorded which). J is TRBJ1-3 and V is TRBV6-1, with D perhaps matching TRBD1 (5 bases). This clonotype was sampled from a man aged 18 to 29 who had recovered from COVID-19. CDR3 nucleotide sequence: TGTGCCAGCAGTGAAATAGGCAGGGAATTTCCTCTCTCTGGAAACACCATATATTTT. Its protein is CASSEIGREFPLSGNTIYF.